These 10 T cell receptor beta chains came from one sample sequenced in a study of blood T cell repertoires in COVID-19. Repertoires were generated with immunoSEQ multiplex PCR, while TCRdb's copy carries only in-frame clones and drops some. The table records about 220,000 clones, approximately 86% of them present only once. The specimen sequenced was peripheral blood. These receptors originate from a woman between 25 and 40 years old who had recovered from COVID-19.

V and J are TRBV29-1 and TRBJ1-2, with TRBD1 matching over 9 bases. The CDR3 loop spans 13 amino acids. The J segment lost 6 bases and the V segment lost 3 bases, leaving 5 bases of the junction unmatched. CDR1 is SQVTM, CDR2 ANQGSEA, per germline. The CDR3 sequence: CSVDSTGGHGYTF. The CDR3, as DNA: TGCAGCGTTGATAGTACAGGGGGCCATGGCTACACCTTC.

The rearrangement links TRBV7-9 to TRBJ1-2; 7 bases are shared with TRBD1. Looked up from germline, CDR1 is SEHNR and CDR2 is FQNEAQ (reference sequence). Trimming took 4 bases from V and 0 from J; bases not matched to a gene: 8. The CDR3 totals 16 residues. The CDR3 here is CASSSEGQLTNYGYTF. CDR3 bases: TGTGCCAGCAGCTCAGAGGGACAGCTTACTAACTATGGCTACACCTTC.

This chain links TRBV12-3 or TRBV12-4 with TRBJ1-1; the D gene is possibly TRBD1 (6 bases). The CDR3 contains 13 residues. The germline V and J ends were trimmed by 5 bases and 7 bases, with 14 bases remaining between them. Written as DNA, the CDR3 is TGTGCCAGCAGTCTCCAGGACAGTGGTGAAGCTTTCTTT. This gives the protein CASSLQDSGEAFF.

The chain joins TRBV7-3 to TRBJ2-3, with TRBD2 matching 11 bases. Germline CDR1 and CDR2: SGHTA and FQGTGA. J gave up 5 bases and V 4 bases, and 11 bases lay outside the gene matches. The CDR3 is 17 residues long. CDR3 DNA: TGTGCCAGCAGCTCCTACAGACTAGCGGGGCAGGGAGATACGCAGTATTTT. It specifies CASSSYRLAGQGDTQYF.

This chain joins TRBV5-5 and TRBJ1-3; 7 bases agree with TRBD1. This CDR3 is built from 14 residues. Trimming removed 0 bases from V and 8 bases from J; junction bases left unmatched: 5. Germline CDR1 reads SGHKS; CDR2 reads YYEKEE (reference sequence). The chain's CDR3 is CASSLGQGTDTIYF. CDR3 in DNA: TGTGCCAGCAGCTTGGGACAGGGTACGGACACCATATATTTT.

V is TRBV7-9 and J is TRBJ1-1, with 8 nucleotides matching TRBD1. CDR1 is SEHNR and CDR2 is FQNEAQ in the germline V gene (reference sequence). V gave up 3 bases and J gave up 4 bases; unmatched junction bases: 7. This CDR3 has 15 amino acids. The chain's CDR3 is CASSFGSTGATEAFF. The DNA of the CDR3 is TGTGCCAGCAGCTTCGGGTCGACAGGGGCCACTGAAGCTTTCTTT.

The chain carries TRBV9 and TRBJ2-5, with D perhaps matching TRBD2 (6 bases). CDR3 length equals 13 residues. V dropped 6 bases and J dropped 2 bases, with 11 bases sitting between them. From germline, CDR1 is SGDLS and CDR2 YYNGEE. The CDR3, as DNA: TGTGCCAGCACCCCGGGACTTCAAGAGACCCAGTACTTC. Its translation is CASTPGLQETQYF.

V gene TRBV7-9 combines with J gene TRBJ2-2; 8 positions match TRBD1. Trimming at V came to 7 bases and at J to 1 base, leaving 5 bases not matched to a gene. CDR1 SEHNR and CDR2 FQNEAQ come from the germline V gene (reference sequence). CDR3 size: 15 residues. CDR3 protein: CASKAGTGNTGELFF. CDR3 nucleotides: TGTGCCAGCAAGGCCGGGACAGGGAACACCGGGGAGCTGTTTTTT.

The J gene is TRBJ2-7, the V gene TRBV4-2; weak D call: TRBD1 (6 bases). Per germline, CDR1 LGHNA and CDR2 YNFKEQ. The CDR3 loop spans 15 amino acids. Trimming took off 0 bases at V and 6 bases at J, with 15 bases between the two ends. CDR3 coding DNA: TGTGCCAGCAGCCAAGACAGGGGATGGGTCGGCGAGCAGTACTTC. This encodes CASSQDRGWVGEQYF.

The J gene is TRBJ2-7, the V gene TRBV5-4, with 9 bases identical to TRBD1. Germline loops: CDR1 SGHNT, CDR2 YYREEE (reference sequence). The V and J ends lost 0 bases and 1 base, in that order; junction bases with no gene match: 5. There are 16 residues in the CDR3. The CDR3 reads CASSLAGGTGSYEQYF. In nucleotides, the CDR3 is TGTGCCAGCAGCTTGGCCGGAGGGACAGGGTCCTACGAGCAGTACTTC. Full variable domain (rest looked up from reference TRBV5-4 and TRBJ2-7): ETGVTQSPTHLIKTRGQQVTLRCSSQSGHNTVSWYQQALGQGPQFIFQYYREEENGRGNFPPRFSGLQFPNYSSELNVNALELDDSALYLCASSLAGGTGSYEQYFGPGTRLTVT.